This T cell receptor beta chain derives from a study of cytomegalovirus exposure and HLA in healthy donors. Points on this clone: Its antigen is still unknown.

Primers: 60 Vbeta forward and 13 Jbeta reverse. Some clones are missing from TCRdb's copy, which holds only in-frame ones; the method was immunoSEQ multiplex PCR. This sample has just over 150,000 clones; 80% to 90% occur once, and the top ten carry 2% to 2.5%. Trimming left V 3 bases short and J 6 bases short, with 21 bases between. The CDR3 is 16 residues long. Germline loops: CDR1 GTSNPN, CDR2 SVGIG (reference sequence). The study, taken as a whole, reports: Excluded: some indistinguishable V segments such as TRBV6-2 and TRBV6-3. Cytomegalovirus-associated status was assigned to 150 to 200 TCR beta chains. The number of N-insertions in an Asian-associated ancestry cluster was reportedly below the approximately 700-donor mean in a later analysis. In a later analysis, TCR beta V- and J-gene trimming showed a link to a missense DCLRE1C variant.

This receptor was obtained from a woman aged 18-29 years in good health and CMV-seronegative. Specimen: PBMCs. The chain uses TRBV30 and TRBJ1-5, with D possibly matching TRBD1 (6 bases). CDR3 DNA sequence: TGTGCCTGGAGCTCGCCGGGGGCAGGGAGGGGTCAGCCCCAGCATTTT. It codes for CAWSSPGAGRGQPQHF.